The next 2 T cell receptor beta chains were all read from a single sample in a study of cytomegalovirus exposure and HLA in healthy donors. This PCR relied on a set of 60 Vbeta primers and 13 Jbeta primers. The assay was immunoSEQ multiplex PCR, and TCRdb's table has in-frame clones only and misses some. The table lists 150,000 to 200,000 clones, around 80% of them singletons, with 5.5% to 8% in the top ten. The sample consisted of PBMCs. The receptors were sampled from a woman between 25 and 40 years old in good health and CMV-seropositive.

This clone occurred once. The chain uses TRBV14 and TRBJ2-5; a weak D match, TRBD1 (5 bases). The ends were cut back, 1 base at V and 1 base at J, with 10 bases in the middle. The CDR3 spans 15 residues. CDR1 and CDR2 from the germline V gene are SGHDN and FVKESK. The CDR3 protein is CASSQVIGVQETQYF. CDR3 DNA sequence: TGTGCCAGCAGCCAAGTGATAGGGGTCCAAGAGACCCAGTACTTC. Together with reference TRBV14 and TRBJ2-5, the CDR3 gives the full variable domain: EAGVTQFPSHSVIEKGQTVTLRCDPISGHDNLYWYRRVMGKEIKFLLHFVKESKQDESGMPNNRFLAERTGGTYSTLKVQPAELEDSGVYFCASSQVIGVQETQYFGPGTRLLVL.

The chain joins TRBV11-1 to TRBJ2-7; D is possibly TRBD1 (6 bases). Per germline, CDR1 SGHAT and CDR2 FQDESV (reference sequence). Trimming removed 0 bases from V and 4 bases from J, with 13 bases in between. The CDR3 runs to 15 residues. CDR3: CASSLALGQPYEQYF. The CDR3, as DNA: TGTGCCAGCAGCTTAGCCTTAGGACAGCCTTACGAGCAGTACTTC.